A selection of T cell receptor beta chains follows, all from one sample in a study of T cell responses to AZD1222 COVID-19 vaccine. The assay was immunoSEQ multiplex PCR, and TCRdb's table has in-frame clones only and misses some. The sample has approximately 64,000 clones, 90% to 95% seen once. The sequences come from peripheral blood, collected 28 days after the second dose of the MenACWY control vaccine. These receptors were obtained from an adult who received the MenACWY meningococcal vaccine as a control. CDR3s include the opening cysteine and the closing phenylalanine or tryptophan. Each record gives: clone size, D gene, V gene, J gene, CDR3 DNA, CDR3 protein. The D gene is left open where the match is weak. The size of a clone is reported for some rows only, either as once, few or many, or as a class for expanded clones.

-	TRBD2	TRBV7-9	TRBJ2-3	TGTGCCAGCAGCCCACGGACTAGCGGGAGATGGCCCCCCACCGATACGCAGTATTTT	CASSPRTSGRWPPTDTQYF
-	TRBD1	TRBV28	TRBJ1-2	TGTGCCAGCAGGGGGGGGACAGTGTACTATGGCTACACCTTC	CASRGGTVYYGYTF
-	TRBD1	TRBV18	TRBJ1-5	TGTGCCAGCTCCAATGACAGGGATCAGCCCCAGCATTTT	CASSNDRDQPQHF
-	TRBD2	TRBV7-2	TRBJ2-3	TGTGCCAGCAGCTTAGTTGGCGGGACTAGCGGGAGCTCCACAGATACGCAGTATTTT	CASSLVGGTSGSSTDTQYF
-	-	TRBV7-3	TRBJ2-7	TGTGCCAGCAGCCCGAGGGGCGGTGCCTACGAGCAGTACTTC	CASSPRGGAYEQYF
-	-	TRBV10-1	TRBJ2-2	TGCGCCAGCAGTGAGTGGTCAGGGACCGGGGAGCTGTTTTTT	CASSEWSGTGELFF
few	-	TRBV5-1	TRBJ1-1	TGCGCCAGCAGCGCAGGGATGGGCACTGAAGCTTTCTTT	CASSAGMGTEAFF
-	TRBD1	TRBV7-3	TRBJ1-2	TGTGCCAGCAGACCAACCAGGATGACCAGGGGGGACTATGGCTACACCTTC	CASRPTRMTRGDYGYTF
-	-	TRBV30	TRBJ1-4	TGTGCCTGGACCCCTTCGGACAGTATTAATGAAAAACTGTTTTTT	CAWTPSDSINEKLFF
-	TRBD1	TRBV10-3	TRBJ1-1	TGTGCCATCAGTGAGCAGGGGGCTCGAGCTTTCTTT	CAISEQGARAFF
-	-	TRBV12-3/TRBV12-4	TRBJ2-7	TGTGCCAGCAGTTTCCGGAGCGTGGGGGAGCAGTACTTC	CASSFRSVGEQYF
-	TRBD1	TRBV12-3/TRBV12-4	TRBJ1-5	TGTGCCAGCAGCGAGACAGGGAATCAGCCCCAGCATTTT	CASSETGNQPQHF
-	TRBD2	TRBV5-4	TRBJ2-1	TGTGCCAGCAGCTTGGGTAGCGGGAGAGTCTACAATGAGCAGTTCTTC	CASSLGSGRVYNEQFF
-	-	TRBV7-9	TRBJ2-1	TGTGCCAGCAGCTTTGACGGGTACAATGAGCAGTTCTTC	CASSFDGYNEQFF
-	-	TRBV19	TRBJ1-5	TGTGCCAGTAGTGATAGAGGGGGAAGGAATCAGCCCCAGCATTTT	CASSDRGGRNQPQHF
-	TRBD1	TRBV27	TRBJ1-1	TGTGCCAGCGCCCGGGACAGGGTGACTGAAGCTTTCTTT	CASARDRVTEAFF
-	-	TRBV6-5	TRBJ1-4	TGTGCCAGCAGCCCGGGGGAGGGAACTAGAACTGTAGTTTTT	CASSPGEGTRTVVF
-	TRBD1	TRBV4-3	TRBJ2-7	TGCGCCAGCAGCCAAGATAGGGGGCAGGGCACGTTCGAGCAGTACTTC	CASSQDRGQGTFEQYF
-	-	TRBV6-6	TRBJ2-7	TGTGCCAGCAGTTACTCTATCGTGGACGGAGACGAGCAGTACTTC	CASSYSIVDGDEQYF
once	-	TRBV28	TRBJ1-2	TGTGCCAGCAGTTTATTACGGGTCCGCAATGGCTACACCTTC	CASSLLRVRNGYTF
-	-	TRBV29-1	TRBJ2-2	TGCAGCGCCATATCGGTCCAAAGCGGCAGAGGCACCGGGGAGCTGTTTTTT	CSAISVQSGRGTGELFF
many	-	TRBV2	TRBJ2-7	TGTGCCAGCAGTGAGCTAGCAGCTAGCTCCTACGAGCAGTACTTC	CASSELAASSYEQYF
once	TRBD2	TRBV27	TRBJ2-1	TGTGCCAGCCTAGCGGGAGGGCACTACAATGAGCAGTTCTTC	CASLAGGHYNEQFF
-	-	TRBV19	TRBJ1-1	TGTGCCAGTAGTATGGCGGGGGATACTGAAGCTTTCTTT	CASSMAGDTEAFF
-	-	TRBV2	TRBJ2-3	TGTGCCAGCACGGGGCGCTGGGCAGATACGCAGTATTTT	CASTGRWADTQYF
-	-	TRBV27	TRBJ2-1	TGTGCCAGCAGTTTGGGGCAGGTTACCTACAATGAGCAGTTCTTC	CASSLGQVTYNEQFF
-	-	TRBV5-1	TRBJ2-2	TGCGCCAGCAGCTTTGGCGGCGGGAAAGGTCTCGGGGAGCTGTTTTTT	CASSFGGGKGLGELFF
-	TRBD2	TRBV11-3	TRBJ2-5	TGTGCCAGCAGCTCCCGGACTAGCGGGAGGCAACCGTACCAAGAGACCCAGTACTTC	CASSSRTSGRQPYQETQYF
-	-	TRBV5-1	TRBJ2-6	TGCGCCAGCAGAGGGGGGCTAGTGACCGTTGGGGCCAACGTCCTGACTTTC	CASRGGLVTVGANVLTF
-	-	TRBV5-1	TRBJ1-2	TGCGCCAGCAGCTCCTACTTCAGGGATAAAAACTATGGCTACACCTTC	CASSSYFRDKNYGYTF
-	-	TRBV6-2/TRBV6-3	TRBJ1-5	TGTGCCAGCAGCCCCGTTAGGGCGTCCGATCATCAGCCCCAGCATTTT	CASSPVRASDHQPQHF
-	-	TRBV12-5	TRBJ2-5	TGTGCTAGTACCTCCCTACGGGGTACATTAGGGGAGACCCAGTACTTC	CASTSLRGTLGETQYF
-	-	TRBV7-2	TRBJ1-1	TGTGCCAGCAGCTGGGGCGGGGTCGGCACTGAAGCTTTCTTT	CASSWGGVGTEAFF